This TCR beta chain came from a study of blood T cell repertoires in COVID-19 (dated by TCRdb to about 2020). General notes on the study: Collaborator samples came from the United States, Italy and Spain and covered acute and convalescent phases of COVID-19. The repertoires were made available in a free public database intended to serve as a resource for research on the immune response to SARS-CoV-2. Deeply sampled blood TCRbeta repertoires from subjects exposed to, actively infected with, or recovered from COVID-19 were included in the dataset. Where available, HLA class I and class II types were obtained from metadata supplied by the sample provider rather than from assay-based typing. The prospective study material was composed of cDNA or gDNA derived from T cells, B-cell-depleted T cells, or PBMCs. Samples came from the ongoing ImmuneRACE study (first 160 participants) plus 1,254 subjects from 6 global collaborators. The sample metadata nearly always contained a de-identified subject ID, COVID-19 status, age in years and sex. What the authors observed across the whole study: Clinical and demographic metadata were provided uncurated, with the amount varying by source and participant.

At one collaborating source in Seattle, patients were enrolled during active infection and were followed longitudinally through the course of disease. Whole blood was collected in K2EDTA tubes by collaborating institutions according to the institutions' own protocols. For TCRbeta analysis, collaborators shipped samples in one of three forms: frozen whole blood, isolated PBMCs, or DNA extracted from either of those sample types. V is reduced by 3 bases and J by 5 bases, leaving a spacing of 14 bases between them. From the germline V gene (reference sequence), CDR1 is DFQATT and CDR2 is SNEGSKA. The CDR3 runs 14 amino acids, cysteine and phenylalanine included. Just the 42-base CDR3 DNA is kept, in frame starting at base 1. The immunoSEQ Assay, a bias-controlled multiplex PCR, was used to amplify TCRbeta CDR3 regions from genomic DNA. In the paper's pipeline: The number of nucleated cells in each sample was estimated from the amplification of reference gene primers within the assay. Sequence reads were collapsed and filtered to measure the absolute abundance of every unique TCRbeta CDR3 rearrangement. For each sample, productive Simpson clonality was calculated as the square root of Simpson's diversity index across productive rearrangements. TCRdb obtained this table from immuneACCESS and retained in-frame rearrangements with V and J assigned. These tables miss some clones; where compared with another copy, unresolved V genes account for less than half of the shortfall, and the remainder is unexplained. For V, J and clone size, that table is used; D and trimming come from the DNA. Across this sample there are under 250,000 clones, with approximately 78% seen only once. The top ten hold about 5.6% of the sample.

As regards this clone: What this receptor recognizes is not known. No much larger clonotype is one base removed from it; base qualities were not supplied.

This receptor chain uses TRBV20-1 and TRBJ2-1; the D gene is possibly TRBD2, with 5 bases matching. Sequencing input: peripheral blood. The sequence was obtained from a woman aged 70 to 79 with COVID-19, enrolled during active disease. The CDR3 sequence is CSASLWAGDNEQFF. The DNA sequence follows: TGCAGTGCTAGTCTGTGGGCCGGGGACAATGAGCAGTTCTTC.